One T cell receptor (beta chain) is described in this entry. Its target is not known. This specimen belongs to a study of blood T cells in healthy people across ages. About the study: For every two T cells, template switching captured about one barcoded beta molecule. Study conclusions and caveats: A greater number of naive CD4+ cells and higher diversity distinguished long-lived donors from aged donors.

The ends were cut back, 6 bases at V and 4 bases at J, with 16 bases in the middle. From germline, CDR1 is SGHTA and CDR2 FQGNSA. This CDR3 is built from 15 residues. It was with a sample-barcoded 5' primer and a J-beta primer mix that a second PCR of roughly 7 to 12 cycles was run. The template-switch adaptor was a 5' adaptor with 12 random nucleotides. It tagged each cDNA molecule. TCRdb reprocessed the 5' RACE reads via MiXCR and lists one record per CDR3 protein. The profile covers 800,000 to 950,000 distinct CDR3 sequences, with 29% appearing a single time and more than 8.5% taken by the ten largest. The sample was also reused in another study, on T cells of mothers and their children. That source reports: Overlap ran slightly, non-significantly higher for related than unrelated mother-child pairs.

The clonotype originates from a woman in her forties in good health. The sequenced sample consisted of blood. The chain employs TRBV7-2 and TRBJ1-5, with D perhaps TRBD1 (5 bases). CDR3 sequence: CASRRAGAQNQPQHF. As DNA, the CDR3 is TGTGCCAGCAGGCGTGCTGGGGCGCAGAATCAGCCCCAGCATTTT.